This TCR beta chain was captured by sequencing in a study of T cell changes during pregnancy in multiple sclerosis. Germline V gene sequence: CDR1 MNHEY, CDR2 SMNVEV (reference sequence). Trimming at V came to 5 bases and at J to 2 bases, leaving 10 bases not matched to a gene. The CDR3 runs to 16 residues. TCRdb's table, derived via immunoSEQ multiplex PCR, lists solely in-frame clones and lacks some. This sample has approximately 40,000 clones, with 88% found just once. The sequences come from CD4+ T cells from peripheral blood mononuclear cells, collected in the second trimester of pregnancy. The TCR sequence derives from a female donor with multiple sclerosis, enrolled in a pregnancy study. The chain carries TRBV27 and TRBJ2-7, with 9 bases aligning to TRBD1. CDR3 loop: CASSPSRTGVPYEQYF. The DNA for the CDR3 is TGTGCCAGCAGTCCTTCTCGGACAGGGGTCCCCTACGAGCAGTACTTC.